This entry describes one TCR beta chain. The data are from a study of blood T cell repertoires in COVID-19. Germline values: CDR1 SGHVS, CDR2 FQNEAQ. Trimming removed 3 bases from V and 0 bases from J, with 9 bases in between. This CDR3 is 14 amino acids long. Data came from immunoSEQ multiplex PCR; TCRdb stores just in-frame clones and leaves some out. The top ten clones hold 20% to 25% of a sample with about 100,000 clones, less than 85% of them seen once. The sample comprised peripheral blood. The rearrangement uses TRBV7-8 and TRBJ2-7; the D is unclear. This TCR was recovered from a man between 65 and 80 years old with active or convalescent COVID-19. The CDR3 protein is CASSFILSSYEQYF. The CDR3 DNA sequence: TGTGCCAGCAGCTTTATCCTGAGCTCCTACGAGCAGTACTTC. Full variable domain (missing parts from reference TRBV7-8 and TRBJ2-7): GAGVSQSPRYKVAKRGQDVALRCDPISGHVSLFWYQQALGQGPEFLTYFQNEAQLDKSGLPSDRFFAERPEGSVSTLKIQRTQQEDSAVYLCASSFILSSYEQYFGPGTRLTVT.